The 30 T cell receptor beta chains presented below share a single source sample, sequenced in a study of post-analysis software for immune sequencing data. Their antigens are not known. Unique molecular identifiers were present in the TCR beta cDNA libraries. TCRdb re-analysed the PCR reads in MiXCR, keeping a single row per CDR3 protein. The sample comprises roughly 650,000 distinct CDR3 sequences, 55% to 70% of which are singletons, and around 11% rests with the top ten. Study-wide results and caveats: About five TRBV segments, including TRBV5-6, TRBV5-1 and TRBV20-1, were more frequent in patients than controls.

The sample was blood. These receptor sequences come from a girl aged 2-10 years with multiple sclerosis.

V gene TRBV20-1 combines with J gene TRBJ1-2; 7 bases fit TRBD1. CDR1 DFQATT and CDR2 SNEGSKA come from the germline V gene (reference sequence). The CDR3 is made up of 14 amino acids. V shed 1 base, J shed 5 bases, and the junction held 7 bases outside the gene matches. The CDR3 DNA reads TGCAGTGCTAGAGCCCCGGACAGGCTTTATGGCTACACCTTC. The encoded protein is CSARAPDRLYGYTF.

The J gene is TRBJ2-3, the V gene TRBV11-2; 8 bases fit TRBD1. CDR3 size: 14 residues. The germline V gene encodes CDR1 SGHAT and CDR2 FQNNGV. V was pared by 5 bases and J by 5 bases, with 6 bases of the junction left unmatched. The DNA for the CDR3 is TGTGCCAGCAGCGCTGACAGGGGTATAGATACGCAGTATTTT. It codes for CASSADRGIDTQYF.

Only a few counts were recorded for this clonotype. This chain connects TRBV10-3 to TRBJ2-5; the D gene is possibly TRBD1 (5 bases). The CDR3 spans 13 residues. Germline V gene data show CDR1 as ENHRY and CDR2 as SYGVKD. V lost 8 bases, J lost 1 base, and 11 bases lay in between. In DNA, the CDR3 is TGTGCCATCTCCCGGACACGCCAAGAGACCCAGTACTTC. This sequence encodes CAISRTRQETQYF.

This chain joins TRBV24-1 and TRBJ1-2, with TRBD1 matching 7 bases. Germline lookup yields CDR1 KGHDR and CDR2 SFDVKD. This CDR3 has 14 residues. The junction had 7 bases not matched to a gene; V was cut back by 2 bases and J by 8 bases. The CDR3 sequence is CATSDSGQVWGYTF. DNA for the CDR3: TGTGCCACCAGTGATTCAGGACAGGTTTGGGGCTACACCTTC.

The chain carries TRBV4-3 and TRBJ2-1; tentative D call: TRBD2 (6 bases). The CDR3 sequence is 15 residues long. Trimming took 0 bases from V and 12 from J, leaving 18 bases between them. The germline gives CDR1 LGHNA, CDR2 YSLEER. The CDR3 loop reads CASSQDSLGKEGQFF. For the CDR3, the DNA is TGCGCCAGCAGCCAAGATTCCCTTGGAAAGGAGGGGCAGTTCTTC.

The gene calls are TRBV29-1 and TRBJ2-1, with TRBD2 matching over 10 bases. CDR3 length: 20 residues. The germline CDR1 and CDR2 sequences are SQVTM and ANQGSEA. J lost 0 bases, V lost 6 bases, and 20 bases had no gene match. The CDR3 sequence: CSVDALISGGPPISYNEQFF. In DNA form, the CDR3 reads TGCAGCGTAGACGCCTTAATTAGCGGGGGGCCCCCAATCTCCTACAATGAGCAGTTCTTC.

This sequence joins TRBV5-1 and TRBJ2-5, with unresolved D. The CDR3 consists of 12 residues. Germline CDR1 and CDR2: SGHRS and YFSETQ. V was shortened by 0 bases and J by 7 bases, with 7 bases between the two germline ends. The DNA of the CDR3 is TGCGCCAGCAGCTTGGGGGAACCGACCCAGTACTTC. Translation gives CASSLGEPTQYF. Complete variable domain (other parts from reference TRBV5-1 and TRBJ2-5): KAGVTQTPRYLIKTRGQQVTLSCSPISGHRSVSWYQQTPGQGLQFLFEYFSETQRNKGNFPGRFSGRQFSNSRSEMNVSTLELGDSALYLCASSLGEPTQYFGPGTRLLVL.

The genes are TRBV5-1 and TRBJ2-7; 8 nucleotides align to TRBD1. With 0 bases clipped from V and 7 bases from J, the junction kept 6 bases outside the gene matches. CDR1 is SGHRS and CDR2 is YFSETQ in the germline V gene. This CDR3 is built from 14 residues. The chain's CDR3 is CASSLAQGAGEQYF. As DNA, the CDR3 is TGCGCCAGCAGCTTGGCCCAGGGGGCGGGGGAGCAGTACTTC.

The chain couples TRBV30 to TRBJ2-5; 11 positions agree with TRBD2. The germline V gene encodes CDR1 GTSNPN and CDR2 SVGIG (reference sequence). The CDR3 has 15 residues. The trim removed 5 bases at V and 7 bases at J, leaving 12 bases unmatched. The CDR3: CAWGTLAGGLSTQYF. DNA for the CDR3: TGTGCCTGGGGGACCTTAGCGGGGGGGCTCTCGACCCAGTACTTC. The variable domain in full, with the rest retrieved from reference TRBV30 and TRBJ2-5, is SQTIHQWPATLVQPVGSPLSLECTVEGTSNPNLYWYRQAAGRGLQLLFYSVGIGQISSEVPQNLSASRPQDRQFILSSKKLLLSDSGFYLCAWGTLAGGLSTQYFGPGTRLLVL.

The chain joins TRBV9 to TRBJ2-5; D uncertain. The CDR3 length is 14 residues. In germline, CDR1 is SGDLS, CDR2 YYNGEE. Trimming stripped 3 bases from V and 1 base from J, with 10 bases between. The CDR3 sequence: CASSAGTPQETQYF. DNA for the CDR3: TGTGCCAGCAGCGCAGGAACCCCCCAAGAGACCCAGTACTTC.

The CDR3 nucleotides read TGTGCCAGCAGCTTGGCACCCCCGGGGAATGGCTACACCTTC. It is translated as CASSLAPPGNGYTF. The chain employs TRBV5-5 and TRBJ1-2, with no clear D. The CDR3 length is 14 residues. The V end was cut by 0 bases, the J end by 6 bases, with 12 bases between. Germline V gives CDR1 SGHKS, CDR2 YYEKEE (reference sequence).

This clonotype has a handful of counts. The chain uses TRBV20-1 and TRBJ1-5; no clear D gene. V lost 3 bases to trimming and J lost 6 bases, with 12 bases between them. The germline CDR1 and CDR2 sequences are DFQATT and SNEGSKA (reference sequence). This CDR3 spans 13 amino acids. Written as DNA, the CDR3 is TGCAGTGCTAGGGAAGGCGTGAGTCAGCCCCAGCATTTT. It encodes CSAREGVSQPQHF.

V is TRBV29-1 and J is TRBJ2-5; TRBD1 matches 7 bases. Germline-derived CDR1 and CDR2 are SQVTM and ANQGSEA. CDR3 length: 11 residues. V trimming: 8 bases; J trimming: 4 bases; junction bases outside the gene matches: 4. The CDR3 sequence is CSTRQGETQYF. For the CDR3, the DNA is TGCAGCACGAGACAGGGAGAGACCCAGTACTTC.

V is TRBV7-9 and J is TRBJ1-1; 7 positions match TRBD1. Losses at the gene ends were 5 bases for V and 1 base for J; bases not matched to a gene: 10. Germline V gives CDR1 SEHNR, CDR2 FQNEAQ (reference sequence). The CDR3 loop spans 16 amino acids. The chain's CDR3 is CASSRDSGWGNTEAFF. CDR3 sequence (DNA): TGTGCCAGCAGCCGGGACAGTGGGTGGGGGAACACTGAAGCTTTCTTT.

This clonotype was seen only a few times. This chain uses TRBV20-1 with TRBJ1-1; D is undetermined. The germline V gene has CDR1 DFQATT and CDR2 SNEGSKA (reference sequence). The V end lost 1 base, the J end lost 0 bases, and 9 bases lay between the germline ends. CDR3 size: 14 residues. CDR3 residues: CSARVPGMNTEAFF. The CDR3 DNA sequence: TGCAGTGCTAGAGTCCCGGGGATGAACACTGAAGCTTTCTTT.

The chain combines TRBV19 with TRBJ2-5; D gene ambiguous. CDR1 and CDR2 from the germline V gene are LNHDA and SQIVND (reference sequence). V was cut by 4 bases and J by 2 bases, with 8 bases left in between. The CDR3 contains 13 residues. As DNA, the CDR3 is TGTGCCAGTAGTACCTTGGGGCAAGAGACCCAGTACTTC. This sequence encodes CASSTLGQETQYF. The variable domain in full, with the rest retrieved from reference TRBV19 and TRBJ2-5, is DGGITQSPKYLFRKEGQNVTLSCEQNLNHDAMYWYRQDPGQGLRLIYYSQIVNDFQKGDIAEGYSVSREKKESFPLTVTSAQKNPTAFYLCASSTLGQETQYFGPGTRLLVL.

The genes are TRBV20-1 and TRBJ2-3; TRBD2 agrees at 10 bases. Germline lookup yields CDR1 DFQATT and CDR2 SNEGSKA (reference sequence). Trimming took 1 base from V and 4 from J; bases not matched to a gene: 5. The CDR3 has 15 amino acids. CDR3 residues: CSARASGGRADTQYF. The CDR3 nucleotides are TGCAGTGCTAGAGCTAGCGGGGGACGGGCAGATACGCAGTATTTT.

J is TRBJ2-4 and V is TRBV7-9; 7 bases match TRBD1. The last part of the DNA fits TRBJ2-5 better; the J call may be wrong. This CDR3 is 15 amino acids long. The germline V gene has CDR1 SEHNR and CDR2 FQNEAQ (reference sequence). CDR3 nucleotides: TGTGCCAGCAGCTTGGATAGACAGGGATCAGAGACCCAGTACTTC. Translation gives CASSLDRQGSETQYF.

This clonotype has a handful of counts. The chain has TRBV29-1 and TRBJ2-1; TRBD2 aligns across 7 bases. V shed 3 bases, J shed 0 bases, and the junction held 5 bases outside the gene matches. The CDR3 has 15 residues. The germline V gene has CDR1 SQVTM and CDR2 ANQGSEA. The CDR3: CSVDGRDYSYNEQFF. The CDR3 DNA reads TGCAGCGTTGATGGCCGGGACTACTCCTACAATGAGCAGTTCTTC.

The chain joins TRBV29-1 to TRBJ1-4; 9 bases are a match to TRBD1. Trimming cost V 6 bases and J 8 bases; bases outside gene matches: 7. The CDR3 spans 13 residues. Germline V gene data show CDR1 as SQVTM and CDR2 as ANQGSEA. The CDR3 loop reads CSVVDRGYEKLFF. The CDR3 DNA reads as TGCAGCGTCGTGGACAGGGGCTACGAAAAACTGTTTTTT.

The V and J genes are TRBV7-2 and TRBJ1-2; weak D call: TRBD1 (5 bases). V lost 1 base and J lost 7, with 13 bases in between. Per germline, CDR1 SGHTA and CDR2 FQGNSA. There are 14 residues in the CDR3. The CDR3 loop reads CASSLVGSQGGYTF. As DNA, the CDR3 is TGTGCCAGCAGCTTAGTAGGGTCCCAGGGTGGCTACACCTTC.

This chain links TRBV20-1 with TRBJ2-7; D unresolved. Looked up from germline, CDR1 is DFQATT and CDR2 is SNEGSKA (reference sequence). Trimming left V 1 base short and J 0 bases short, with 13 bases between. The CDR3 contains 15 residues. CDR3 sequence (DNA): TGCAGTGCTAGAGGAGAGGTGACTGGCTCCTACGAGCAGTACTTC. It encodes CSARGEVTGSYEQYF.

The chain combines TRBV27 with TRBJ1-1; D not resolved. Germline CDR1 and CDR2: MNHEY and SMNVEV (reference sequence). CDR3 size: 14 residues. Deletions cut 6 bases from V and 1 base from J, with 12 bases between. Written as DNA, the CDR3 is TGTGCCAGCAGGCAGTGGGCCGAGAACACTGAAGCTTTCTTT. Protein sequence: CASRQWAENTEAFF.

V and J are TRBV20-1 and TRBJ2-3; D gene unclear. The CDR3 sequence is 13 residues long. V dropped 0 bases and J dropped 6 bases, with 10 bases sitting between them. In germline, CDR1 is DFQATT, CDR2 SNEGSKA (reference sequence). In DNA, the CDR3 is TGCAGTGCTAGAGATTCAATATTGGATACGCAGTATTTT. It encodes CSARDSILDTQYF.

The rearrangement joins TRBV24-1 to TRBJ2-1; possibly TRBD2 for D (6 bases). Trimming took off 4 bases at V and 8 bases at J, with 26 bases between the two ends. CDR1 is KGHDR, CDR2 SFDVKD, per germline. There are 18 residues in the CDR3. CDR3 sequence: CATSEFTGTAGNRDEQFF. CDR3 DNA sequence: TGTGCCACCAGTGAATTCACTGGAACGGCGGGGAATAGGGATGAGCAGTTCTTC.

The chain recombines TRBV20-1 with TRBJ2-7; tentative D call: TRBD1 (5 bases). V was clipped by 6 bases and J by 0 bases, with 15 bases between them. Germline lookup yields CDR1 DFQATT and CDR2 SNEGSKA (reference sequence). The CDR3 has 14 residues. CDR3 in amino acids: CSADGHPFSYEQYF. For the CDR3, the DNA is TGCAGTGCGGACGGACATCCGTTCTCCTACGAGCAGTACTTC.

This clonotype has a handful of counts. The V call is TRBV7-2, the J call TRBJ2-4, with D perhaps TRBD1 (6 bases). The CDR3 spans 14 residues. Per germline, CDR1 SGHTA and CDR2 FQGNSA. Trimming pared 5 bases from V and 8 bases from J, leaving 16 bases between. CDR3 in amino acids: CASSLAGETDIQYF. CDR3 DNA: TGTGCCAGCAGCCTCGCAGGGGAAACGGACATTCAGTACTTC.

DNA for the CDR3: TGCGCCAGCAGCGGTGGTGGGGTAGGGGGGAACTACAATGAGCAGTTCTTC. Encoded protein: CASSGGGVGGNYNEQFF. The chain recombines TRBV5-1 with TRBJ2-1; D may match TRBD1 or TRBD2 (6 bases each). The CDR3 sequence is 17 residues long. The germline CDR1 and CDR2 sequences are SGHRS and YFSETQ. The V end was cut by 4 bases, the J end by 3 bases, with 20 bases between.

In its sample, this clonotype was seen many times. This chain joins TRBV20-1 and TRBJ2-4; D uncertain. Trimming took 3 bases from V and 3 from J, leaving 12 bases between them. CDR1 is DFQATT and CDR2 is SNEGSKA in the germline V gene (reference sequence). CDR3 length: 14 residues. Written as DNA, the CDR3 is TGCAGTGCTAGTATGTTCTCGGGCAAAAACATTCAGTACTTC. Translated: CSASMFSGKNIQYF.

This clonotype was counted only a few times. The rearrangement uses TRBV27 and TRBJ2-7; the D gene is possibly TRBD1 (6 bases). The CDR3 is made up of 13 amino acids. Germline CDR1 is MNHEY and CDR2 is SMNVEV (reference sequence). The ends were cut back, 5 bases at V and 5 bases at J, with 13 bases in the middle. The CDR3 nucleotides are TGTGCCAGCAGTACCTCTGGGGGCCACGAGCAGTACTTC. Translation: CASSTSGGHEQYF.